The present T cell receptor beta chain was sequenced within a study of patients and donors after allogeneic stem cell transplantation. TCRdb called the RT-PCR reads again in MiXCR, with one record for every CDR3 protein. Of hundreds of thousands of distinct CDR3 sequences in the sample, 16% were seen once. The germline CDR1 and CDR2 sequences are SNHLY and FYNNEI. Between the trimmed V and J ends, which lost 7 bases and 2 bases, there was a span of 24 bases. The CDR3 runs to 17 residues. Material for sequencing was blood, either unsorted or a sorted T cell fraction (not recorded which). V gene TRBV2 combines with J gene TRBJ2-7; D might be TRBD2 (7 bases). The sequence was obtained from a human donor who was either an allogeneic HSCT recipient or a stem cell or donor lymphocyte infusion donor (not recorded which). It is not recorded whose cells these are; they may come from a transplant donor. The CDR3, as DNA: TGTGCCAGCACCGCTGAGGGGGGGTCCACTTTTCCCTACGAGCAGTACTTC. This codes for CASTAEGGSTFPYEQYF.